This entry is about one TCR beta chain. This entry is derived from a study of control samples from healthy donors and cancer patients. The method was immunoSEQ multiplex PCR; TCRdb's version includes in-frame clones alone and lacks a portion of them. The repertoire includes about 110,000 clones, roughly four fifths of them detected once, and approximately 7% sits in the top ten. V lost 0 bases, J lost 0 bases, and 1 base lay in between. Germline CDR1 is SGDLS and CDR2 is YYNGEE. The CDR3 runs 13 residues. The source of this sequence is a man younger than 30 in good health. Sequencing input: blood. The chain joins TRBV9 to TRBJ2-1; D gene uncertain. Here the CDR3 DNA reads TGTGCCAGCAGCGTAGACTCCTACAATGAGCAGTTCTTC. Protein product: CASSVDSYNEQFF.